The clone carrying this TCR beta chain was observed at least ten times. This sample is drawn from a study of identical twins. TCRdb redid the calling of the 5' RACE reads with MiXCR, one entry per CDR3 protein. Of around 250,000 distinct CDR3 sequences listed, 12% are singletons. These data are also associated with another study on yellow fever vaccine responses in identical twins.

This clonotype originated in a woman under 30 in good health. Material for sequencing was memory (CD45RO+) T cells sorted from blood.

The CDR3 DNA reads TGTGCCAGCAGCTTGTTACCAAGCGGGACAGATACGCAGTATTTT. It translates to CASSLLPSGTDTQYF. The chain employs TRBV5-5 and TRBJ2-3; perhaps TRBD2 as D (6 bases). CDR3 length: 15 residues. Trimming removed 1 base at V and 3 bases at J, with 12 bases between. Germline V gene sequence: CDR1 SGHKS, CDR2 YYEKEE (reference sequence).